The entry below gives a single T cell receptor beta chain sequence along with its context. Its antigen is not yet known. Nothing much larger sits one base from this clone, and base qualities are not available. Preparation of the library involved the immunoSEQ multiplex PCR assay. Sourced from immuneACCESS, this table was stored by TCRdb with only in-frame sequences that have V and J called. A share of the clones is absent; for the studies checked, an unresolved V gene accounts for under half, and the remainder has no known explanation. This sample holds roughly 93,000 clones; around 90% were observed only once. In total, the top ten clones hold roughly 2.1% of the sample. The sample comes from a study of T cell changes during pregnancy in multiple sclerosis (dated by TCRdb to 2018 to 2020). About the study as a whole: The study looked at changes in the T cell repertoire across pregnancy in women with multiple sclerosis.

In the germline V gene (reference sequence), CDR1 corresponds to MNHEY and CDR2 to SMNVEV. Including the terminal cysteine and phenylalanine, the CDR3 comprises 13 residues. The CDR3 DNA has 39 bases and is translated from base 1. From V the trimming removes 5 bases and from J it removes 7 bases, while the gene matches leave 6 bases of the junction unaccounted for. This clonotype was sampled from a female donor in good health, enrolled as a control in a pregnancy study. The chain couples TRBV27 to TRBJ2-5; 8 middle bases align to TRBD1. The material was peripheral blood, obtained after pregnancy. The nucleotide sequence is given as TGTGCCAGCAGTCTCGGGACAGGTGGGACCCAGTACTTC. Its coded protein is CASSLGTGGTQYF.